A selection of T cell receptor beta chains follows, all from one sample in a study of cytomegalovirus exposure and HLA in healthy donors. Sequencing was performed with immunoSEQ multiplex PCR; in TCRdb, only in-frame clones are kept and a portion is missing. The sample yields about 200,000 clones, 75% to 80% seen once. The sequenced material came from PBMCs. Source of these receptors: a male donor in good health and CMV-seronegative. CDR3s include the opening cysteine and the closing phenylalanine or tryptophan. A D gene is named only where the DNA matches it firmly. Size is stated for part of the rows, as once, few or many counts, or as a class when the clone is expanded.

TRBJ2-5	few	.	TRBV5-1	CASWVGGRVETQYF	TGCGCCAGCTGGGTAGGGGGTAGAGTGGAGACCCAGTACTTC
TRBJ2-3	few	TRBD2	TRBV18	CASSPPQRGAGNTQYF	TGTGCCAGCTCACCACCCCAGCGGGGGGCCGGGAATACGCAGTATTTT
TRBJ2-7	.	TRBD2	TRBV27	CASRPGLAGSNEQYF	TGTGCCAGCAGACCAGGACTAGCGGGATCCAACGAGCAGTACTTC
TRBJ2-5	.	TRBD2	TRBV7-3	CASSLIGALAGSQETQYF	TGTGCCAGCAGCTTAATCGGTGCACTAGCGGGAAGCCAGGAGACCCAGTACTTC
TRBJ2-5	once	.	TRBV4-1	CASSQDSETLEEYF	TGCGCCAGCAGCCAAGATTCTGAGACCCTGGAGGAGTACTTC
TRBJ2-1	.	TRBD2	TRBV19	CASSLLAGSDEQFF	TGTGCCAGTAGTCTACTAGCGGGCTCCGATGAGCAGTTCTTC
TRBJ1-1	.	.	TRBV7-9	CASSLPGRNTEAFF	TGTGCCAGCAGCTTACCGGGTCGGAACACTGAAGCTTTCTTT
TRBJ2-2	.	.	TRBV6-1	CATYVGSNTGELFF	TGTGCCACCTACGTGGGTAGCAACACCGGGGAGCTGTTTTTT
TRBJ2-1	.	TRBD1	TRBV9	CASSQLMGQGADNEQFF	TGTGCCAGCAGCCAACTCATGGGACAGGGGGCAGACAATGAGCAGTTCTTC
TRBJ2-5	few	TRBD2	TRBV25-1	CASSEVGGRETQYF	TGTGCCAGCAGTGAAGTGGGAGGGCGAGAGACCCAGTACTTC
TRBJ2-1	.	.	TRBV5-6	CASSVRGQNSYNEQFF	TGTGCCAGCAGCGTTAGGGGACAAAATTCCTACAATGAGCAGTTCTTC
TRBJ1-1	.	TRBD1	TRBV19	CASSMAGGGNTEAFF	TGTGCCAGTAGTATGGCAGGGGGTGGGAACACTGAAGCTTTCTTT
TRBJ1-5	.	TRBD1	TRBV18	CASSRRDRDQPQHF	TGTGCCAGCTCACGCCGGGACAGGGATCAGCCCCAGCATTTT
TRBJ1-1	.	TRBD1	TRBV2	CASRLDRGRTEAFF	TGTGCCAGCAGGCTTGACAGGGGGCGGACTGAAGCTTTCTTT
TRBJ2-7	few	TRBD1	TRBV6-5	CASSYGTGPYEQYF	TGTGCCAGCAGTTACGGGACAGGTCCCTACGAGCAGTACTTC
TRBJ2-7	once	.	TRBV4-2	CASSHVDSQVGGEQYF	TGTGCCAGCAGCCATGTGGACAGCCAGGTGGGCGGCGAGCAGTACTTC
TRBJ2-3	.	.	TRBV5-1	CASSTDFRIDTQYF	TGCGCCAGCAGCACGGACTTCCGAATAGATACGCAGTATTTT
TRBJ1-2	.	.	TRBV30	CAWRKDTVYYGYTF	TGTGCCTGGAGGAAGGACACGGTTTACTATGGCTACACCTTC
TRBJ2-7	.	.	TRBV5-1	CASSPRTAYEQYF	TGCGCCAGCAGCCCAAGGACAGCCTACGAGCAGTACTTC
TRBJ1-1	.	TRBD1	TRBV28	CASSSPSGTGAKPGVFF	TGTGCCAGCAGTTCCCCTTCGGGGACAGGAGCAAAGCCAGGGGTTTTCTTT
TRBJ2-1	.	.	TRBV5-1	CASSLGGSVNEQFF	TGCGCCAGCAGCTTGGGTGGTAGCGTGAATGAGCAGTTCTTC
TRBJ2-1	.	.	TRBV5-6	CASSKQGDFYNEQFF	TGTGCCAGCAGCAAACAGGGTGATTTTTACAATGAGCAGTTCTTC
TRBJ2-7	.	.	TRBV7-9	CASSSRQLYEQYF	TGTGCCAGCAGCTCTCGACAGCTCTACGAGCAGTACTTC
TRBJ2-3	.	TRBD2	TRBV7-8	CASSLAAGGSTDTQYF	TGTGCCAGCAGCTTAGCAGCGGGGGGAAGCACAGATACGCAGTATTTT
TRBJ2-1	.	TRBD2	TRBV19	CASSPPSGRAGNEQFF	TGTGCCAGTAGTCCGCCTAGCGGGAGGGCCGGCAATGAGCAGTTCTTC
TRBJ1-1	.	TRBD1	TRBV6-1	CASSESRQGLAFF	TGTGCCAGCAGTGAATCCCGACAGGGACTAGCTTTCTTT
TRBJ1-2	.	TRBD1	TRBV6-5	CASSYSGTGVGYTF	TGTGCCAGCAGTTACTCCGGGACAGGGGTGGGCTACACCTTC
TRBJ2-7	.	TRBD1	TRBV7-2	CASSLEQGAPEQYF	TGTGCCAGCAGCTTAGAACAGGGGGCGCCCGAGCAGTACTTC
TRBJ2-2	once	.	TRBV2	CASSGNFRTVQYGELFF	TGTGCCAGCAGTGGAAATTTCAGGACAGTTCAGTACGGGGAGCTGTTTTTT
TRBJ2-3	few	.	TRBV5-6	CASSLSRQRSSTDTQYF	TGTGCCAGCAGCTTGTCTCGGCAGCGGTCTAGCACAGATACGCAGTATTTT
TRBJ1-1	.	.	TRBV6-1	CASSAPNREAFF	TGTGCCAGCAGTGCCCCGAACAGGGAAGCTTTCTTT
TRBJ1-2	once	.	TRBV7-6	CASSEGGYGYTF	TGTGCCAGCAGCGAAGGGGGATATGGCTACACCTTC
TRBJ2-5	.	.	TRBV28	CASIGLDQPQETQYF	TGTGCCAGCATCGGACTCGATCAACCTCAAGAGACCCAGTACTTC
TRBJ1-1	.	TRBD1	TRBV2	CASTSQGVNTEAFF	TGTGCCAGCACCTCACAGGGGGTGAACACTGAAGCTTTCTTT
TRBJ1-5	.	.	TRBV28	CATRQYNQPQHF	TGTGCCACCCGACAGTACAATCAGCCCCAGCATTTT
TRBJ2-2	once	TRBD2	TRBV13	CASSFAGGTNTGELFF	TGTGCCAGCAGCTTCGCGGGGGGTACGAACACCGGGGAGCTGTTTTTT
TRBJ2-5	.	TRBD1	TRBV9	CASSAQQGIGETQYF	TGTGCCAGCAGCGCCCAACAGGGGATTGGGGAGACCCAGTACTTC
TRBJ2-7	.	TRBD1	TRBV5-6	CASTVDRGIDEQYF	TGTGCCAGCACCGTTGACAGGGGAATAGACGAGCAGTACTTC
TRBJ2-7	.	TRBD2	TRBV7-9	CASSFPPGRDYEQYF	TGTGCCAGCAGCTTTCCCCCGGGGAGGGACTACGAGCAGTACTTC
TRBJ2-3	.	TRBD2	TRBV28	CASSLETSGQRADTQYF	TGTGCCAGCAGTTTAGAGACTAGCGGCCAGAGGGCAGATACGCAGTATTTT
TRBJ1-1	.	.	TRBV5-5	CASSLVSAGNTEAFF	TGTGCCAGCAGCTTGGTAAGCGCGGGAAACACTGAAGCTTTCTTT
TRBJ1-2	.	.	TRBV11-2	CASSPRPRGRVGGYTF	TGTGCCAGCAGCCCCCGCCCCAGAGGCAGGGTCGGGGGCTACACCTTC
TRBJ1-1	.	TRBD1	TRBV27	CASSHRGPTEAFF	TGTGCCAGCAGCCACAGGGGGCCCACTGAAGCTTTCTTT
TRBJ2-2	.	TRBD2	TRBV9	CASSVVAGGTGELFF	TGTGCCAGCAGCGTGGTAGCGGGAGGCACCGGGGAGCTGTTTTTT
TRBJ2-3	.	TRBD2	TRBV27	CASSSIQPSGGESDTQYF	TGTGCCAGCAGTTCTATACAACCAAGCGGGGGGGAATCAGATACGCAGTATTTT
TRBJ1-3	.	TRBD1	TRBV6-5	CASSGQVGNTIYF	TGTGCCAGCAGCGGACAGGTTGGAAACACCATATATTTT
TRBJ2-7	once	TRBD2	TRBV28	CASSFAITLAGDWGLEQYF	TGTGCCAGCAGTTTCGCAATTACTCTAGCGGGGGACTGGGGACTCGAGCAGTACTTC
TRBJ1-5	.	.	TRBV4-2	CASSQDGGGNQPQHF	TGTGCCAGCAGCCAAGATGGGGGAGGGAATCAGCCCCAGCATTTT
TRBJ1-1	.	.	TRBV11-3	CASSLEGGDTEAFF	TGTGCCAGCAGCTTAGAGGGGGGGGACACTGAAGCTTTCTTT
TRBJ2-7	.	TRBD1	TRBV28	CATYDRGAYEQYF	TGTGCCACGTACGACAGGGGTGCCTACGAGCAGTACTTC
TRBJ2-7	.	.	TRBV19	CASSIVMQVSYEQYF	TGTGCCAGTAGTATAGTCATGCAGGTGTCCTACGAGCAGTACTTC
TRBJ1-2	.	.	TRBV2	CASIYRTGVGGYTF	TGTGCCAGCATCTATAGGACGGGGGTTGGTGGCTACACCTTC
TRBJ2-3	.	.	TRBV7-2	CASSLASVAATDTQYF	TGTGCCAGCAGCTTAGCGTCGGTAGCGGCCACAGATACGCAGTATTTT
TRBJ2-1	.	.	TRBV5-1	CASSLGAASSYNEQFF	TGCGCCAGCAGCTTGGGGGCTGCGTCAAGTTACAATGAGCAGTTCTTC
TRBJ2-7	.	TRBD2	TRBV7-2	CASSLVLSGGDHEQYF	TGTGCCAGCAGCTTAGTATTGAGCGGGGGGGACCACGAGCAGTACTTC
TRBJ1-1	.	.	TRBV7-2	CASSLVATGMNTEAFF	TGTGCCAGCAGCTTAGTCGCCACAGGCATGAACACTGAAGCTTTCTTT
TRBJ1-3	once	.	TRBV7-2	CASSWGGANTIYF	TGTGCCAGCAGTTGGGGGGGCGCGAACACCATATATTTT